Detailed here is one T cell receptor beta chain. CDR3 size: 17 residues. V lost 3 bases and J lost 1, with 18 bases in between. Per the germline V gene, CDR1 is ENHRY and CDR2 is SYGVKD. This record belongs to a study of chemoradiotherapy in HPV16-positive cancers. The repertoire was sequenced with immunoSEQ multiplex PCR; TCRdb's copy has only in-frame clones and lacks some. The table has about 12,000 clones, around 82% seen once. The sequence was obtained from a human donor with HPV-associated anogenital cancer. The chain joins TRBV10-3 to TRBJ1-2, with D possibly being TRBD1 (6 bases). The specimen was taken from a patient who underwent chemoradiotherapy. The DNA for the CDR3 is TGTGCCATCAGTGATTCGACAGGCGAGGGGGGTAACTATGGCTACACCTTC. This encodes CAISDSTGEGGNYGYTF.